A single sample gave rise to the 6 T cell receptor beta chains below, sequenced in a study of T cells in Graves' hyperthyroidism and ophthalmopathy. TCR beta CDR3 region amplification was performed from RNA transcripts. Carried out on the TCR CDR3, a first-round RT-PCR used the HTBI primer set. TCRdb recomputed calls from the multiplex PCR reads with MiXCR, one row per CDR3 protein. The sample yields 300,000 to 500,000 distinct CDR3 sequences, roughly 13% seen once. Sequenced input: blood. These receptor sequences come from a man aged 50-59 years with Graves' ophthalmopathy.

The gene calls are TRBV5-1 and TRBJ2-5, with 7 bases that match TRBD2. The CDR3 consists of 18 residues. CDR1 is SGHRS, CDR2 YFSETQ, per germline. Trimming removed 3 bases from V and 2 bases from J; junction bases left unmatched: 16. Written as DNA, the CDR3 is TGCGCCAGCAGCTCCGCGGGTTTAGCGGGCTTTATACAAGAGACCCAGTACTTC. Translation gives CASSSAGLAGFIQETQYF.

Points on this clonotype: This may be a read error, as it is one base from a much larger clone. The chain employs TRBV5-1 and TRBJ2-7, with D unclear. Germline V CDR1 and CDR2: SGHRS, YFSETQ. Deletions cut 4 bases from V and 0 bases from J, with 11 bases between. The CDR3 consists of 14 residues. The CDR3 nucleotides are TGCGCCAGCAGCCACGGCCAGCTCTCCTACGAGCAGTACTTC. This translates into CASSHGQLSYEQYF.

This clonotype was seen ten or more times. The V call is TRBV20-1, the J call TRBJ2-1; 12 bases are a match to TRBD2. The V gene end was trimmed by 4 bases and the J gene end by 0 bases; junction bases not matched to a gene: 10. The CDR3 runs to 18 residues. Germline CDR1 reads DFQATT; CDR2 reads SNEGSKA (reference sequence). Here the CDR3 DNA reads TGCAGTGCTATTAAACTAGCGGGAGGACAAAGCTCCTACAATGAGCAGTTCTTC. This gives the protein CSAIKLAGGQSSYNEQFF.

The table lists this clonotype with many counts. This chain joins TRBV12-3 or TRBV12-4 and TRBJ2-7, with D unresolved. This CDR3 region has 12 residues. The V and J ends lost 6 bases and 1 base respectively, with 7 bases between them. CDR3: CASSRRSYEQYF. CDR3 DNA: TGTGCCAGCAGCCGGCGGTCCTACGAGCAGTACTTC.

CDR3 amino acids: CASSPNRGQYF. Written as DNA, the CDR3 is TGCGCCAGCAGCCCCAATCGGGGCCAGTACTTC. The rearrangement joins TRBV5-1 to TRBJ2-5; D possibly corresponds to TRBD2 (5 bases). This CDR3 is 11 amino acids long. Trimming took off 4 bases at V and 10 bases at J, with 11 bases between the two ends. Germline CDR1 SGHRS, CDR2 YFSETQ.

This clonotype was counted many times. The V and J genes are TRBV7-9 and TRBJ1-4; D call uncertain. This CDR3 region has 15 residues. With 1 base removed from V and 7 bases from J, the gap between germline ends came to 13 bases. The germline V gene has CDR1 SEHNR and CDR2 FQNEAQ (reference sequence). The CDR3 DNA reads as TGTGCCAGCAGCTTAGAATCTCACCTGGGTGAAAAACTGTTTTTT. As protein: CASSLESHLGEKLFF.